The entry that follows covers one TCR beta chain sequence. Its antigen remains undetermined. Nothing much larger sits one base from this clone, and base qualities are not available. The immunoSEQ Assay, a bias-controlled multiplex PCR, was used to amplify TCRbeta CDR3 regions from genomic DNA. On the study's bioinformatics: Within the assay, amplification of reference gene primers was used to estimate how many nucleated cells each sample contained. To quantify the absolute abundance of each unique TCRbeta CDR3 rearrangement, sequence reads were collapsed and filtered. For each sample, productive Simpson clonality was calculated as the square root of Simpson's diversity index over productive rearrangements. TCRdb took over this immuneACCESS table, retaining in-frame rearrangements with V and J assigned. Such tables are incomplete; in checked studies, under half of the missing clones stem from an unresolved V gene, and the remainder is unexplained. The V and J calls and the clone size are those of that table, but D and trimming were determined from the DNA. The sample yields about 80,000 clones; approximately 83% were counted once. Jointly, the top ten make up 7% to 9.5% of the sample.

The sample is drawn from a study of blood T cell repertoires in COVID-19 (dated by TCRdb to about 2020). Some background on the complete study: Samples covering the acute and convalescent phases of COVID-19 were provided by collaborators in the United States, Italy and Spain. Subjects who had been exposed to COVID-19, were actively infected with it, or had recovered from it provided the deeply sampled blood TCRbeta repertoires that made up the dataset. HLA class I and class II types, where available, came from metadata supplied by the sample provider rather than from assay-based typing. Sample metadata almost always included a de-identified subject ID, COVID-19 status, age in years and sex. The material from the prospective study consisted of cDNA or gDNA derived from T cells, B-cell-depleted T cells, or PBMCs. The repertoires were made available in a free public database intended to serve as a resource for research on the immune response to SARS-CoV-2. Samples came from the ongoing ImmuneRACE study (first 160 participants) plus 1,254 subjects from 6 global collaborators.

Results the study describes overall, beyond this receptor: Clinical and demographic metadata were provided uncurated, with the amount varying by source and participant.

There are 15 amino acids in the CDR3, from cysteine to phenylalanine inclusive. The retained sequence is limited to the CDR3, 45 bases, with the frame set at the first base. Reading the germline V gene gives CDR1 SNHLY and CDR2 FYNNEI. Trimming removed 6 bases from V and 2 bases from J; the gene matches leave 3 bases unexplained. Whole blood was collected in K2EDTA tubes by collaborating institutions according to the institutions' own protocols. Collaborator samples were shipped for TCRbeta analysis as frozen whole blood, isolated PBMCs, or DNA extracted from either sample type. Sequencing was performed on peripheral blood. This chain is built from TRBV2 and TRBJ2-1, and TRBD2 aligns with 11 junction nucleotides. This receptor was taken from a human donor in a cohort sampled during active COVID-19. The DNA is TGTGCCAGCAGGACTAGCGGGGCGGCCTACAATGAGCAGTTCTTC. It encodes CASRTSGAAYNEQFF.